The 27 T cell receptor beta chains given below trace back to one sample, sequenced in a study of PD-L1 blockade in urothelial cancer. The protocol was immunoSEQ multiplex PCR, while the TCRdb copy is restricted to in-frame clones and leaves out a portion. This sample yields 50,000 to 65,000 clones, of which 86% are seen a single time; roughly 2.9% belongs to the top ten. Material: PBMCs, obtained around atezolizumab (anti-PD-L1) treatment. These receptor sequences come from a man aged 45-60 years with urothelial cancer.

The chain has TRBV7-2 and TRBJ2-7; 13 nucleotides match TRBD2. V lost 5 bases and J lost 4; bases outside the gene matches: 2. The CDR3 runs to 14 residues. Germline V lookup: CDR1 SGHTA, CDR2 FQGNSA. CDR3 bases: TGTGCCAGCAGCCAGACTAGCGGGAGGTACGAGCAGTACTTC. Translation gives CASSQTSGRYEQYF.

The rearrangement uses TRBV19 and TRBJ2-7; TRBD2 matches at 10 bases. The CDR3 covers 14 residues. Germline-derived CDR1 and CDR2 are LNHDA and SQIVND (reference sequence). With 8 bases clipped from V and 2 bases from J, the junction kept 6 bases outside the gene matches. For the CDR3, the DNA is TGTGCCAGTTCCCTAGCGGGAGTAACCTACGAGCAGTACTTC. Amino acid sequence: CASSLAGVTYEQYF.

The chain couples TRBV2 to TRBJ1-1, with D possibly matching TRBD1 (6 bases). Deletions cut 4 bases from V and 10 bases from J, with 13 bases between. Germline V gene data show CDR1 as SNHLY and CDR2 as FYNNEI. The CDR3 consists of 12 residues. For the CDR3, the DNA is TGTGCCAGCAGTGTTCTGGGACAAAGAGCTTTCTTT. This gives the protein CASSVLGQRAFF.

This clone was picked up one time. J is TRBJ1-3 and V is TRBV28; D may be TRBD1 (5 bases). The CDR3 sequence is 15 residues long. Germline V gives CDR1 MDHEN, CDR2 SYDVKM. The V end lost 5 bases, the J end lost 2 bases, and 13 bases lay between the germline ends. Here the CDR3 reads CASSPVGGAGNTIYF. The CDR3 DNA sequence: TGTGCCAGCAGTCCAGTGGGGGGGGCTGGAAACACCATATATTTT.

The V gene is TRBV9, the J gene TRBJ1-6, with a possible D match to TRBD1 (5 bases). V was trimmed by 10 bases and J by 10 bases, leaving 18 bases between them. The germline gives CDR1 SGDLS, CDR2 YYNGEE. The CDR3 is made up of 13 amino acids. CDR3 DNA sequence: TGTGCCGCCAATGATGGGGCGAACTCACCCCTCCACTTT. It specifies CAANDGANSPLHF.

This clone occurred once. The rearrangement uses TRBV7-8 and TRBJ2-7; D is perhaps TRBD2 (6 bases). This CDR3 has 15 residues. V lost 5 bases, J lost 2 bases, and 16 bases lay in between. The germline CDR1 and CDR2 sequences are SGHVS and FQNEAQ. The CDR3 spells CASSTLGGVTYEQYF. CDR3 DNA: TGTGCCAGCAGCACCCTCGGGGGTGTAACCTACGAGCAGTACTTC.

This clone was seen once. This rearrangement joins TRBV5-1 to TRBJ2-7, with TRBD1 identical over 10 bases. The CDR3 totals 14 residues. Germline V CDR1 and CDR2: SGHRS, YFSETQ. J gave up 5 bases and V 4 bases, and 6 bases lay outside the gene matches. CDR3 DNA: TGCGCCAGCAGCCGGGACAGGGGAATAGACGAGCAGTACTTC. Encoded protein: CASSRDRGIDEQYF.

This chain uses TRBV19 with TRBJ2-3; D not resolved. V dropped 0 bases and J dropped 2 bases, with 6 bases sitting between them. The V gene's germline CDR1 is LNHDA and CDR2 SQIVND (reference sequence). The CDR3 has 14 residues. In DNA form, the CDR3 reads TGTGCCAGTAGTATAGATCATCCCACAGATACGCAGTATTTT. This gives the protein CASSIDHPTDTQYF.

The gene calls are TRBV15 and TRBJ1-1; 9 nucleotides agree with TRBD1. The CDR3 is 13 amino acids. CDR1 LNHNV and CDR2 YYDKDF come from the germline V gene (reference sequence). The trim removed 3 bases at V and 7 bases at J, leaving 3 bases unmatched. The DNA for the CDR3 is TGTGCCACCAGCAGGGACAGGGGCGGTGAAGCTTTCTTT. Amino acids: CATSRDRGGEAFF.

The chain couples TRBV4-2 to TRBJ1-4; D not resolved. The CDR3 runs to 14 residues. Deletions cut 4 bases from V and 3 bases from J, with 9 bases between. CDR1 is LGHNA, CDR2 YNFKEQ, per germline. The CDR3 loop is CASSPLEANEKLFF. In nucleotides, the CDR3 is TGTGCCAGCAGCCCCTTAGAAGCTAATGAAAAACTGTTTTTT.

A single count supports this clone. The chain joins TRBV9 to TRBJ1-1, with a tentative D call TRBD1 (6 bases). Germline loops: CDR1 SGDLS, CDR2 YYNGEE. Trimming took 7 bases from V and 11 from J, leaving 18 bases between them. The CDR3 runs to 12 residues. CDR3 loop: CASGGRGAEAFF. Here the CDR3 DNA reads TGTGCCAGCGGCGGGCGGGGGGCGGAGGCTTTCTTT.

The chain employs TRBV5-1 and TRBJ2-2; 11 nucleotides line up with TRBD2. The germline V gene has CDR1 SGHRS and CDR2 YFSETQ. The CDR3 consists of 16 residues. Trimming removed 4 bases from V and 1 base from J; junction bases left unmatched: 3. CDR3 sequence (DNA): TGCGCCAGCAGCCAGGGGACTAGCGGGAACACCGGGGAGCTGTTTTTT. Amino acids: CASSQGTSGNTGELFF.

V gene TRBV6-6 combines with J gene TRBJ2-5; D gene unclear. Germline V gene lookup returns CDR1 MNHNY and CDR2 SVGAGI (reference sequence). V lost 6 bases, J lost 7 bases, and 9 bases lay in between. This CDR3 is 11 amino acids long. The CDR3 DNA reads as TGTGCCAGCAGCAGTTCAGGGACCCAGTACTTC. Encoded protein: CASSSSGTQYF.

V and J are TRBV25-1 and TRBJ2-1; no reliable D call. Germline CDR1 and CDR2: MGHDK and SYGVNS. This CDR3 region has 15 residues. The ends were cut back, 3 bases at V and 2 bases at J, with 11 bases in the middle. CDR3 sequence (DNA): TGTGCCAGCAGTGACCGAGGTGGCGCCTACAATGAGCAGTTCTTC. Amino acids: CASSDRGGAYNEQFF.

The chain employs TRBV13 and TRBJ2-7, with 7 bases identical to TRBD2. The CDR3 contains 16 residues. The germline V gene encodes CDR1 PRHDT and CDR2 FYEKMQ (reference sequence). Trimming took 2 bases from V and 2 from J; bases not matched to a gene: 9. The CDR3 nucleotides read TGTGCCAGCAGCTTATCCCGCGGACTAGGGACCTACGAGCAGTACTTC. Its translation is CASSLSRGLGTYEQYF.

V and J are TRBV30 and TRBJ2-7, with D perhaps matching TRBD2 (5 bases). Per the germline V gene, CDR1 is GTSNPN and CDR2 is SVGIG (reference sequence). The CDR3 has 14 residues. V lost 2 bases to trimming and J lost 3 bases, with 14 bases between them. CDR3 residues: CAWSQDWSFYEQYF. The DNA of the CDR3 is TGTGCCTGGAGTCAGGACTGGTCCTTCTACGAGCAGTACTTC.

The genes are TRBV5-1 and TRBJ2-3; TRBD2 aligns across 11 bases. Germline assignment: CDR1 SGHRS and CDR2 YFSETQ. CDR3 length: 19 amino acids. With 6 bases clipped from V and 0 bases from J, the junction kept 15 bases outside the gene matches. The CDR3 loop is CASKPGGLAGGLSTDTQYF. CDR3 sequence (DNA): TGCGCCAGCAAACCGGGTGGTCTAGCGGGAGGACTAAGCACAGATACGCAGTATTTT.

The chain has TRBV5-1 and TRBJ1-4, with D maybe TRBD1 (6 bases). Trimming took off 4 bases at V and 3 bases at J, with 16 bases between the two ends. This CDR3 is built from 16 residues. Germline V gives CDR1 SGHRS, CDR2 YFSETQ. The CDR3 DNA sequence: TGCGCCAGCAGCCTACAGGGCCCTGCGGCTAATGAAAAACTGTTTTTT. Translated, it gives CASSLQGPAANEKLFF.

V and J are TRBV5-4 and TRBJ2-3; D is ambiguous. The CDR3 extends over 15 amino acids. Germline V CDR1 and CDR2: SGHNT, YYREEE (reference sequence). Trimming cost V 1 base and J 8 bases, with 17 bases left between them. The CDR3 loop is CASSLTGGEPPTQYF. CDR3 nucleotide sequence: TGTGCCAGCAGCTTGACCGGCGGAGAACCCCCTACGCAGTATTTT.

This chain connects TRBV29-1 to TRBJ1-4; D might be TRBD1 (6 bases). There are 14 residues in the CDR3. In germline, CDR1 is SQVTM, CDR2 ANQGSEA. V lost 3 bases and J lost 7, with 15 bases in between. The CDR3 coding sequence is TGCAGCGTTGACAGGGGAGGGGCGAGTGAAAAACTGTTTTTT. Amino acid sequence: CSVDRGGASEKLFF.

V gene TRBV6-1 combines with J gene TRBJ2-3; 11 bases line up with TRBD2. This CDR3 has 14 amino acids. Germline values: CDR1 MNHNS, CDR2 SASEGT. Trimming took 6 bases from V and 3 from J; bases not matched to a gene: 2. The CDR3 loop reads CASSLAGGTDTQYF. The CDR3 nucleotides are TGTGCCAGCAGCCTAGCGGGAGGTACAGATACGCAGTATTTT.

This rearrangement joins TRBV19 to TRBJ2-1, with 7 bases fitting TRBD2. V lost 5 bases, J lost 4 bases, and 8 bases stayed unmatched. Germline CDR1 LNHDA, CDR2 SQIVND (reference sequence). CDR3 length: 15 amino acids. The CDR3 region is CASSLPSGGYNEQFF. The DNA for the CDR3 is TGTGCCAGTAGTCTACCTAGCGGAGGGTACAATGAGCAGTTCTTC.

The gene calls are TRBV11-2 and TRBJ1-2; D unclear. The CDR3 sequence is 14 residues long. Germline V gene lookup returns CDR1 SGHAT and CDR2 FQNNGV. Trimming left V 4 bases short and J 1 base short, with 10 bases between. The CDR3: CASSSRGHNYGYTF. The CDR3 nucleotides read TGTGCCAGCAGCTCCCGAGGCCATAACTATGGCTACACCTTC.

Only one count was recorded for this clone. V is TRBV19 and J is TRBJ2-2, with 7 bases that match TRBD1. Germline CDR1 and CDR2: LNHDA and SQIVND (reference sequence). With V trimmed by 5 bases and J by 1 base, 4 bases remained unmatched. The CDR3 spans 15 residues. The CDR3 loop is CASSYRGRNTGELFF. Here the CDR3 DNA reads TGTGCCAGTAGTTACAGGGGCCGGAACACCGGGGAGCTGTTTTTT. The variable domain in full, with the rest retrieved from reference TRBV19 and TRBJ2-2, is DGGITQSPKYLFRKEGQNVTLSCEQNLNHDAMYWYRQDPGQGLRLIYYSQIVNDFQKGDIAEGYSVSREKKESFPLTVTSAQKNPTAFYLCASSYRGRNTGELFFGEGSRLTVL.

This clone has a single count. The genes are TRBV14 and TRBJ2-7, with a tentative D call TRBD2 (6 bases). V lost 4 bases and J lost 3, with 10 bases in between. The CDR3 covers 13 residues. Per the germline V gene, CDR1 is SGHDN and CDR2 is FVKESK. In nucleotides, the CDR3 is TGTGCCAGCAGCCCGGGGACTTACTACGAGCAGTACTTC. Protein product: CASSPGTYYEQYF.

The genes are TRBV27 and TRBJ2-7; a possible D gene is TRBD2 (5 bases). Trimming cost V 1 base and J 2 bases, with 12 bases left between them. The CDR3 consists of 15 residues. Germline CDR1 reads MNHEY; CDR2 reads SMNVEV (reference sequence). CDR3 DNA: TGTGCCAGCAGTTTATTGGCGGGTACCACCTACGAGCAGTACTTC. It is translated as CASSLLAGTTYEQYF.

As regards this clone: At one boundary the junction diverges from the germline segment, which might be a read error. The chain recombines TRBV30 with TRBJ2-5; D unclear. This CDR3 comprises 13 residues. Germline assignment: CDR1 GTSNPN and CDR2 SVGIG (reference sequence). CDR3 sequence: CAWGRRSQESQYF. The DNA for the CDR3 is TGTGCCTGGGGTCGCCGAAGCCAAGAGTCCCAGTACTTC.